The 32 T cell receptor beta chains given below trace back to one sample, sequenced in a study of CD8 T cells in Susac syndrome. The authors reverse transcribed roughly 0.5 to 1 ug RNA with random hexamers. TCRdb used MiXCR to reprocess the immunoSEQ multiplex PCR reads, holding one entry per CDR3 protein. Of around 56,000 distinct CDR3 sequences in the sample, approximately 94% are singletons; the top ten hold nearly 0.2%. Specimen: CD8+ T cells from PBMCs. The receptors were gathered from a human donor in good health.

This clonotype was counted only a few times. This chain uses TRBV12-5 with TRBJ1-5; D remains ambiguous. The V end lost 6 bases, the J end lost 3 bases, and 15 bases lay between the germline ends. Germline V gene data show CDR1 as LGHNT and CDR2 as FRNRAP. This CDR3 contains 15 residues. This CDR3 is CASGRPDGPNQPQHF. Here the CDR3 DNA reads TGTGCTAGTGGCCGACCGGACGGTCCCAATCAGCCCCAGCATTTT.

V and J are TRBV20-1 and TRBJ2-2, with D maybe TRBD2 (6 bases). CDR3 size: 13 residues. V was cut by 7 bases and J by 4 bases, with 13 bases left in between. From germline, CDR1 is DFQATT and CDR2 SNEGSKA (reference sequence). CDR3: CSGREEFTGELFF. CDR3 bases: TGCAGTGGGCGGGAAGAGTTCACCGGGGAGCTGTTTTTT.

CDR3 coding DNA: TGTGCCAGCAGCCAAGTTTCCTACGAGCAGTACTTC. It specifies CASSQVSYEQYF. J is TRBJ2-7 and V is TRBV14; D is uncertain. The germline V gene encodes CDR1 SGHDN and CDR2 FVKESK. V lost 1 base, J lost 1 base, and 2 bases lay in between. The CDR3 is 12 amino acids. Filled out from reference TRBV14 and TRBJ2-7, the complete variable domain reads EAGVTQFPSHSVIEKGQTVTLRCDPISGHDNLYWYRRVMGKEIKFLLHFVKESKQDESGMPNNRFLAERTGGTYSTLKVQPAELEDSGVYFCASSQVSYEQYFGPGTRLTVT.

The rearrangement links TRBV4-1 to TRBJ1-2; TRBD1 is a possible D gene (5 bases). CDR1 and CDR2 from the germline V gene are MGHRA and YSYEKL. The CDR3 has 15 amino acids. Trimming took off 0 bases at V and 2 bases at J, with 10 bases between the two ends. The CDR3 sequence is CASSQDAGTNYGYTF. In DNA form, the CDR3 reads TGCGCCAGCAGCCAAGATGCAGGGACCAACTATGGCTACACCTTC.

The rearrangement uses TRBV5-6 and TRBJ2-7; 8 bases fit TRBD1. V shed 1 base, J shed 5 bases, and the junction held 5 bases outside the gene matches. The CDR3 is made up of 14 amino acids. The germline V gene encodes CDR1 SGHDT and CDR2 YYEEEE. The CDR3 DNA sequence: TGTGCCAGCAGCTTGTCCGACAGGGGCCACGAGCAGTACTTC. Translation gives CASSLSDRGHEQYF.

The genes are TRBV6-1 and TRBJ2-5, with D perhaps matching TRBD1 or TRBD2 (6 bases each). Looked up from germline, CDR1 is MNHNS and CDR2 is SASEGT. Trimming took off 8 bases at V and 2 bases at J, with 21 bases between the two ends. This CDR3 is 16 amino acids long. The DNA for the CDR3 is TGTGCCAGCCAAGAAGTTGAGAGGGGGGAACAAGAGACCCAGTACTTC. It is translated as CASQEVERGEQETQYF.

Only one count was recorded for this clonotype. The chain employs TRBV15 and TRBJ1-1; D not certain. The CDR3 spans 12 residues. Per germline, CDR1 LNHNV and CDR2 YYDKDF (reference sequence). Trimming pared 0 bases from V and 7 bases from J, leaving 6 bases between. The CDR3 sequence is CATSRDGHEAFF. In nucleotides, the CDR3 is TGTGCCACCAGCAGAGATGGGCATGAAGCTTTCTTT.

J is TRBJ2-2 and V is TRBV7-9; D gene ambiguous. Germline CDR1 SEHNR, CDR2 FQNEAQ (reference sequence). This CDR3 comprises 13 residues. V was trimmed by 4 bases and J by 7 bases, leaving 10 bases between them. CDR3 bases: TGTGCCAGCAGCTCAGTGGCCCACGGGGAGCTGTTTTTT. Its protein product is CASSSVAHGELFF. Looking up the rest from reference TRBV7-9 and TRBJ2-2 gives the full variable domain: DTGVSQNPRHKITKRGQNVTFRCDPISEHNRLYWYRQTLGQGPEFLTYFQNEAQLEKSRLLSDRFSAERPKGSFSTLEIQRTEQGDSAMYLCASSSVAHGELFFGEGSRLTVL.

The chain links TRBV24-1 to TRBJ2-1, with 12 bases identical to TRBD2. J lost 4 bases, V lost 3 bases, and 6 bases had no gene match. The germline CDR1 and CDR2 sequences are KGHDR and SFDVKD. The CDR3 contains 17 residues. CDR3 loop: CATSDPLAGGGYNEQFF. DNA for the CDR3: TGTGCCACCAGTGATCCACTAGCGGGGGGTGGGTACAATGAGCAGTTCTTC.

The chain joins TRBV4-3 to TRBJ1-5; D not resolved. Deletions cut 0 bases from V and 1 base from J, with 7 bases between. The germline CDR1 and CDR2 sequences are LGHNA and YSLEER. This CDR3 region has 15 residues. CDR3 protein: CASSQEYGSNQPQHF. The CDR3 DNA sequence: TGCGCCAGCAGCCAAGAGTACGGCAGCAATCAGCCCCAGCATTTT.

J is TRBJ2-3 and V is TRBV20-1, with D unclear. Trimming removed 0 bases at V and 0 bases at J, with 10 bases between. From germline, CDR1 is DFQATT and CDR2 SNEGSKA (reference sequence). The CDR3 is 15 residues long. The DNA of the CDR3 is TGCAGTGCTAGAGACCGGGCCGCTAGCACAGATACGCAGTATTTT. Amino acids: CSARDRAASTDTQYF.

The J gene is TRBJ1-1, the V gene TRBV6-5; D uncertain. V lost 8 bases and J lost 3, with 13 bases in between. The CDR3 covers 13 residues. Germline CDR1 and CDR2: MNHEY and SVGAGI. The CDR3 DNA sequence: TGTGCCAGCTGGCAGTCCTCTTACACTGAAGCTTTCTTT. Protein sequence: CASWQSSYTEAFF.

The chain employs TRBV19 and TRBJ2-5; 9 bases line up with TRBD1. V lost 9 bases and J lost 0; bases outside the gene matches: 11. Germline CDR1 and CDR2: LNHDA and SQIVND (reference sequence). There are 16 residues in the CDR3. The CDR3 sequence: CASTPTGTGYQETQYF. The CDR3 DNA reads as TGTGCCAGCACGCCGACCGGGACAGGGTACCAAGAGACCCAGTACTTC.

The V and J genes are TRBV4-1 and TRBJ2-7, with D possibly matching TRBD1 (6 bases). The ends were cut back, 3 bases at V and 2 bases at J, with 14 bases in the middle. The CDR3 is made up of 15 amino acids. Germline CDR1 reads MGHRA; CDR2 reads YSYEKL. CDR3 residues: CASSHRQDPPYEQYF. The DNA of the CDR3 is TGCGCCAGCAGCCACAGACAGGACCCCCCCTACGAGCAGTACTTC.

V usage is TRBV4-1 and J usage is TRBJ2-1; D gene unclear. The CDR3 is 15 amino acids. Trimming removed 2 bases from V and 2 bases from J, with 10 bases in between. The germline V gene has CDR1 MGHRA and CDR2 YSYEKL. The CDR3 sequence is CASSQLPRTYNEQFF. The CDR3 DNA reads TGCGCCAGCAGCCAATTACCCAGGACCTACAATGAGCAGTTCTTC.

The V gene is TRBV18, the J gene TRBJ2-7; D unresolved. CDR3 length: 14 residues. The V gene lost 0 bases and the J gene lost 7 bases, with 13 bases spanning the gap. Germline CDR1 reads KGHSH; CDR2 reads LQKENI. In DNA, the CDR3 is TGTGCCAGCTCACCACCGGAACGGCCGGCTGAGCAGTACTTC. Residues: CASSPPERPAEQYF.

The J gene is TRBJ1-5, the V gene TRBV6-1, with a weak D call TRBD1 (5 bases). The germline V gene encodes CDR1 MNHNS and CDR2 SASEGT. V lost 4 bases, J lost 0 bases, and 7 bases lay in between. The CDR3 loop spans 14 amino acids. The CDR3 DNA is TGTGCCAGCAGTGCAGGGTATAGCAATCAGCCCCAGCATTTT. Translated: CASSAGYSNQPQHF.

The chain uses TRBV6-1 and TRBJ2-2; TRBD1 or TRBD2 may be the D gene (5 bases each). The CDR3 spans 17 residues. Germline V gives CDR1 MNHNS, CDR2 SASEGT. The ends were cut back, 1 base at V and 3 bases at J, with 15 bases in the middle. The CDR3: CASSEERWGSYTGELFF. The CDR3 DNA reads as TGTGCCAGCAGTGAAGAGAGGTGGGGGTCTTACACCGGGGAGCTGTTTTTT.

This clonotype has more than one count but fewer than ten. The rearrangement joins TRBV5-5 to TRBJ2-1; 7 bases are a match to TRBD1. The CDR3 contains 17 residues. Trimming cost V 0 bases and J 4 bases; bases outside gene matches: 10. Germline V gene sequence: CDR1 SGHKS, CDR2 YYEKEE (reference sequence). The CDR3 DNA sequence: TGTGCCAGCAGCTTGGGTGAAGGGACAGTCGAATACAATGAGCAGTTCTTC. Translated, it gives CASSLGEGTVEYNEQFF.

The chain joins TRBV19 to TRBJ1-1; D is uncertain. V lost 5 bases and J lost 1, with 17 bases in between. Per germline, CDR1 LNHDA and CDR2 SQIVND (reference sequence). The CDR3 totals 16 residues. CDR3 DNA sequence: TGTGCCAGTAGTTCCCCGAGGGAGTCCAAGAACACTGAAGCTTTCTTT. It is translated as CASSSPRESKNTEAFF.

This chain joins TRBV12-3 or TRBV12-4 and TRBJ1-5; D uncertain. There are 15 residues in the CDR3. Trimming left V 1 base short and J 3 bases short, with 10 bases between. Written as DNA, the CDR3 is TGTGCCAGCAGTTTAGGTCCTACCCCCAATCAGCCCCAGCATTTT. Its protein product is CASSLGPTPNQPQHF.

The chain employs TRBV2 and TRBJ2-3; D may be TRBD1 (5 bases). CDR1 is SNHLY and CDR2 is FYNNEI in the germline V gene. The V end was cut by 8 bases, the J end by 4 bases, with 13 bases between. The CDR3 sequence is 13 residues long. For the CDR3, the DNA is TGTGCCAGCGAAGGCAGGGCCCCAGATACGCAGTATTTT. It yields the protein CASEGRAPDTQYF.

About this clonotype itself: Relative to the germline gene, one junction end is altered; a read error may explain this. The chain joins TRBV5-1 to TRBJ2-5; perhaps D is TRBD1 or TRBD2 (7 bases each). Looked up from germline, CDR1 is SGHRS and CDR2 is YFSETQ. This CDR3 contains 16 residues. CDR3 DNA: TGCGCCAGCAGCCGTCTTACAGGGGACTACCAGGAGACCCAGTACTTC. Amino acids: CASSRLTGDYQETQYF.

This clonotype was observed a single time. The rearrangement uses TRBV7-2 and TRBJ2-2; either TRBD1 or TRBD2 may fit D (5 bases each). CDR1 and CDR2 from the germline V gene are SGHTA and FQGNSA. V was trimmed by 1 base and J by 6 bases, leaving 15 bases between them. The CDR3 is 16 residues long. CDR3 loop: CASSLVSVWDAGELFF. The CDR3 DNA sequence: TGTGCCAGCAGCTTAGTTTCCGTGTGGGACGCCGGGGAGCTGTTTTTT.

This chain connects TRBV9 to TRBJ2-5, with 8 bases fitting TRBD1. V was clipped by 0 bases and J by 4 bases; unmatched bases: 5. Germline V gene lookup returns CDR1 SGDLS and CDR2 YYNGEE. The length of the CDR3 is 15 residues. The CDR3 loop reads CASSVAGTGGETQYF. CDR3 coding DNA: TGTGCCAGCAGCGTAGCGGGAACAGGGGGAGAGACCCAGTACTTC.

This chain joins TRBV27 and TRBJ2-7, with D possibly TRBD2 on 5 matching bases. V was shortened by 3 bases and J by 3 bases, with 15 bases between the two germline ends. The CDR3 totals 15 residues. In germline, CDR1 is MNHEY, CDR2 SMNVEV (reference sequence). The CDR3 region is CASSLGRGRHYEQYF. In nucleotides, the CDR3 is TGTGCCAGCAGTTTGGGTCGGGGAAGACACTACGAGCAGTACTTC.

The chain carries TRBV19 and TRBJ1-1; D perhaps matches TRBD1 (6 bases). This CDR3 contains 13 residues. CDR1 and CDR2 (germline): LNHDA, SQIVND (reference sequence). V gave up 4 bases and J gave up 5 bases, with 11 bases separating them. The CDR3 region is CASSSGGVTEAFF. The DNA for the CDR3 is TGTGCCAGTAGTAGCGGGGGCGTTACTGAAGCTTTCTTT.

This clonotype has just one count. This chain connects TRBV12-3 or TRBV12-4 to TRBJ1-1, with D possibly TRBD1 on 5 matching bases. V gave up 7 bases and J gave up 6 bases, with 12 bases separating them. The CDR3 is made up of 12 amino acids. This CDR3 is CASNWDGAEAFF. CDR3 sequence (DNA): TGTGCCAGCAACTGGGACGGCGCTGAAGCTTTCTTT.

The rearrangement links TRBV5-1 to TRBJ2-2; D perhaps matches TRBD2 (5 bases). CDR3 size: 14 residues. CDR1 is SGHRS and CDR2 is YFSETQ in the germline V gene. V dropped 1 base and J dropped 11 bases, with 15 bases sitting between them. The CDR3 sequence is CASSLNSDLLELFF. The CDR3 DNA sequence: TGCGCCAGCAGCTTGAATAGCGACTTGTTAGAGCTGTTTTTT. Supplemented by reference TRBV5-1 and TRBJ2-2, the full variable domain reads KAGVTQTPRYLIKTRGQQVTLSCSPISGHRSVSWYQQTPGQGLQFLFEYFSETQRNKGNFPGRFSGRQFSNSRSEMNVSTLELGDSALYLCASSLNSDLLELFFGEGSRLTVL.

The gene calls are TRBV6-5 and TRBJ1-2, with no clear D. This CDR3 is built from 14 residues. Deletions cut 1 base from V and 4 bases from J, with 10 bases between. From germline, CDR1 is MNHEY and CDR2 SVGAGI. The CDR3 region is CASSYLEVGYGYTF. The CDR3, as DNA: TGTGCCAGCAGTTACTTGGAGGTGGGCTATGGCTACACCTTC.

This clonotype is a singleton in its sample. This chain connects TRBV19 to TRBJ2-3; 12 bases are shared with TRBD1. This CDR3 is built from 17 residues. The V gene end was trimmed by 4 bases and the J gene end by 0 bases; junction bases not matched to a gene: 5. Germline lookup yields CDR1 LNHDA and CDR2 SQIVND (reference sequence). CDR3 bases: TGTGCCAGTAGTACTCGGGGACAGGGGGCTAGCACAGATACGCAGTATTTT. Amino acid sequence: CASSTRGQGASTDTQYF.

The chain links TRBV5-5 to TRBJ2-7; D is ambiguous. This CDR3 spans 16 amino acids. The V gene's germline CDR1 is SGHKS and CDR2 YYEKEE (reference sequence). The V and J ends lost 0 bases and 7 bases respectively, with 20 bases between them. CDR3 in DNA: TGTGCCAGCAGCTTGGTCGTATTTGAACCCTCACGGGAGCAGTACTTC. Its protein is CASSLVVFEPSREQYF. Complete variable domain (other parts from reference TRBV5-5 and TRBJ2-7): DAGVTQSPTHLIKTRGQQVTLRCSPISGHKSVSWYQQVLGQGPQFIFQYYEKEERGRGNFPDRFSARQFPNYSSELNVNALLLGDSALYLCASSLVVFEPSREQYFGPGTRLTVT.